One sample yielded the 8 T cell receptor beta chains listed below, sequenced in a study of shared T cell receptors in the human thymus. Assay used: immunoSEQ multiplex PCR; TCRdb lists only in-frame clones, some missing. The sample contains under 700,000 clones, 78% of which appear only once. The same sample was also studied in work on human thymus T cells.

The sample comprised thymocytes. These receptors were collected from a boy in the first two years of life with a congenital heart defect.

The chain joins TRBV27 to TRBJ2-7; 8 bases match TRBD2. This CDR3 comprises 14 residues. CDR1 and CDR2 from the germline V gene are MNHEY and SMNVEV (reference sequence). With V trimmed by 4 bases and J by 7 bases, 9 bases remained unmatched. CDR3 sequence: CASSSHGRAREQYF. CDR3 coding DNA: TGTGCCAGCAGTTCTCACGGGAGGGCGAGGGAGCAGTACTTC.

This chain connects TRBV27 to TRBJ2-7; D gene uncertain. V lost 5 bases to trimming and J lost 5 bases, with 7 bases between them. Per germline, CDR1 MNHEY and CDR2 SMNVEV (reference sequence). There are 11 residues in the CDR3. The CDR3, as DNA: TGTGCCAGCAGTGTTGCAGACGAGCAGTACTTC. It codes for CASSVADEQYF.

In regard to this clone: Relative to the germline gene, one junction end is altered; a read error may explain this. The chain uses TRBV10-3 and TRBJ2-1; 8 bases align to TRBD2. Germline-derived CDR1 and CDR2 are ENHRY and SYGVKD. The CDR3 contains 11 residues. The chain's CDR3 is CAISEGDSGIF. CDR3 DNA sequence: TGTGCCATCAGTGAAGGGGATAGCGGGATCTTC.

As to this clone: One end of the junction is discordant with germline, which a read error may explain. The chain combines TRBV28 with TRBJ1-5; 8 bases agree with TRBD1. From germline, CDR1 is MDHEN and CDR2 SYDVKM. CDR3 length: 19 amino acids. The CDR3 coding sequence is TGTGCCAGCAAGTCGGCACCGGGACAGGAGAGCTGTAGCGATCAGCCCCAGCATTTT. Its translation is CASKSAPGQESCSDQPQHF.

This chain uses TRBV5-4 with TRBJ2-5; 9 positions match TRBD1. Germline CDR1 SGHNT, CDR2 YYREEE (reference sequence). The V gene end was trimmed by 4 bases and the J gene end by 4 bases; junction bases not matched to a gene: 11. The CDR3 contains 16 residues. The CDR3 sequence is CASSHRGLKRRETQYF. The CDR3 coding sequence is TGTGCCAGCAGCCACAGGGGGCTCAAAAGGCGAGAGACCCAGTACTTC. The variable domain in full, with the rest retrieved from reference TRBV5-4 and TRBJ2-5, is ETGVTQSPTHLIKTRGQQVTLRCSSQSGHNTVSWYQQALGQGPQFIFQYYREEENGRGNFPPRFSGLQFPNYSSELNVNALELDDSALYLCASSHRGLKRRETQYFGPGTRLLVL.

The gene calls are TRBV13 and TRBJ2-1; TRBD2 aligns across 9 bases. J gave up 4 bases and V 0 bases, and 4 bases lay outside the gene matches. The length of the CDR3 is 16 residues. Germline CDR1 PRHDT, CDR2 FYEKMQ (reference sequence). The CDR3 sequence is CASSLGGSGSYNEQFF. CDR3 sequence (DNA): TGTGCCAGCAGCTTAGGAGGTAGCGGGAGTTACAATGAGCAGTTCTTC.

The chain recombines TRBV27 with TRBJ2-1, with 14 bases matching TRBD2. The V segment lost 5 bases and the J segment 7 bases; nucleotides outside the gene matches: 7. This CDR3 comprises 16 residues. Germline V gene lookup returns CDR1 MNHEY and CDR2 SMNVEV (reference sequence). The CDR3 sequence: CASSTGLAGAGNEQFF. The CDR3 DNA reads as TGTGCCAGCAGTACGGGACTAGCGGGAGCCGGGAATGAGCAGTTCTTC.

This clone was counted a single time. In nucleotides, the CDR3 is TGTGCCAGCAGCTCGGACAGGGGGCGAGGAGGCTACACCTTC. This sequence encodes CASSSDRGRGGYTF. V gene TRBV13 combines with J gene TRBJ1-2, with TRBD1 matching over 11 bases. V lost 4 bases and J lost 8; bases outside the gene matches: 6. The CDR3 has 14 amino acids. Germline loops: CDR1 PRHDT, CDR2 FYEKMQ (reference sequence).